The 26 T cell receptor beta chains below were found in one sample sequenced in a study of T cell changes during pregnancy in multiple sclerosis. This table comes from immunoSEQ multiplex PCR, and its TCRdb copy is limited to in-frame clones, with some not included. The sample lists 52,000 or so clones, around 90% occurring once. The sample here was CD4+ T cells from peripheral blood mononuclear cells, taken in the second trimester of pregnancy. The receptors were sampled from a female donor with multiple sclerosis, enrolled in a pregnancy study.

The chain combines TRBV5-1 with TRBJ2-3, with 12 bases lining up with TRBD2. V dropped 2 bases and J dropped 0; count of bases not matched to a gene: 10. Germline CDR1 and CDR2: SGHRS and YFSETQ. This CDR3 is 19 amino acids long. The DNA of the CDR3 is TGCGCCAGCAGCTTATCCTCTAGCGGGGGGGCTTATAGCACAGATACGCAGTATTTT. This codes for CASSLSSSGGAYSTDTQYF.

J is TRBJ2-6 and V is TRBV7-3; D remains unclear. Germline-derived CDR1 and CDR2 are SGHTA and FQGTGA. The CDR3 loop spans 15 amino acids. The V end was cut by 5 bases, the J end by 2 bases, with 10 bases between. The CDR3, as DNA: TGTGCCAGCAGCCCCTCTACGCCTGGGGCCAACGTCCTGACTTTC. As protein: CASSPSTPGANVLTF.

This clone was observed a few times. The chain uses TRBV7-9 and TRBJ1-3; D is unresolved. Deletions cut 6 bases from V and 6 bases from J, with 9 bases between. This CDR3 has 12 amino acids. Germline values: CDR1 SEHNR, CDR2 FQNEAQ (reference sequence). The CDR3 DNA follows: TGTGCCAGCAGTCTCCTATTAAACACCATATATTTT. This encodes CASSLLLNTIYF.

V and J are TRBV27 and TRBJ1-2; 12 bases fit TRBD1. J lost 8 bases, V lost 1 base, and 5 bases had no gene match. CDR1 is MNHEY and CDR2 is SMNVEV in the germline V gene (reference sequence). The CDR3 extends over 15 amino acids. The CDR3 DNA reads TGTGCCAGCAGTTTATTGGGACAGGGGGCGAACGGCTACACCTTC. This sequence encodes CASSLLGQGANGYTF.

The gene calls are TRBV6-5 and TRBJ1-2; 8 bases line up with TRBD1. V shed 5 bases and J 4 bases; nucleotides not matched to a gene: 6. Germline-derived CDR1 and CDR2 are MNHEY and SVGAGI. This CDR3 has 14 residues. The CDR3 region is CASSRDRSFYGYTF. Here the CDR3 DNA reads TGTGCCAGCAGTAGGGACAGGAGTTTCTATGGCTACACCTTC.

The V call is TRBV5-4, the J call TRBJ2-3; D is perhaps TRBD2 (6 bases). V lost 0 bases, J lost 2 bases, and 13 bases lay in between. The CDR3 runs 16 residues. The V gene's germline CDR1 is SGHNT and CDR2 YYREEE (reference sequence). The CDR3 protein is CASSLARGISTDTQYF. For the CDR3, the DNA is TGTGCCAGCAGCTTGGCCCGCGGGATCTCCACAGATACGCAGTATTTT.

The chain couples TRBV5-1 to TRBJ2-2; 9 nucleotides line up with TRBD1. Germline V CDR1 and CDR2: SGHRS, YFSETQ. After removal of 2 bases from V and 2 bases from J, the junction contained 1 base not matched to a gene. The CDR3 extends over 15 amino acids. CDR3 sequence reads: CASSLQGANTGELFF. The CDR3 DNA is TGCGCCAGCAGCTTACAGGGGGCCAACACCGGGGAGCTGTTTTTT. Full variable domain (rest looked up from reference TRBV5-1 and TRBJ2-2): KAGVTQTPRYLIKTRGQQVTLSCSPISGHRSVSWYQQTPGQGLQFLFEYFSETQRNKGNFPGRFSGRQFSNSRSEMNVSTLELGDSALYLCASSLQGANTGELFFGEGSRLTVL.

The CDR3 region is CAWSTGTGRYEQYF. The CDR3 nucleotides are TGTGCCTGGAGTACCGGGACAGGGCGTTACGAGCAGTACTTC. The V and J genes are TRBV30 and TRBJ2-7; TRBD1 agrees at 9 bases. Losses at the gene ends were 2 bases for V and 4 bases for J; bases not matched to a gene: 6. The CDR3 is 14 amino acids. Germline V gene lookup returns CDR1 GTSNPN and CDR2 SVGIG (reference sequence).

The chain carries TRBV10-3 and TRBJ2-1; 11 nucleotides agree with TRBD2. With V trimmed by 10 bases and J by 7 bases, 3 bases remained unmatched. This CDR3 has 12 amino acids. From germline, CDR1 is ENHRY and CDR2 SYGVKD. In DNA, the CDR3 is TGTGCCACCAGACTAGCGGGGAATGAGCAGTTCTTC. It translates to CATRLAGNEQFF.

The chain recombines TRBV5-6 with TRBJ1-2; D gene ambiguous. The CDR3 contains 14 residues. Trimming took off 2 bases at V and 4 bases at J, with 12 bases between the two ends. Germline CDR1 and CDR2: SGHDT and YYEEEE. CDR3: CASSFGDGAYGYTF. The CDR3, as DNA: TGTGCCAGCAGCTTCGGGGATGGAGCCTATGGCTACACCTTC.

The genes are TRBV30 and TRBJ2-5; TRBD2 agrees at 8 bases. Germline V CDR1 and CDR2: GTSNPN, SVGIG (reference sequence). The CDR3 has 15 amino acids. Trimming cost V 3 bases and J 4 bases; bases outside gene matches: 10. CDR3 in DNA: TGTGCCTGGAGAAAGGAAAAGCGGGGGAGAGAGACCCAGTACTTC. It is translated as CAWRKEKRGRETQYF.

In its sample, this clone was seen once. J is TRBJ1-2 and V is TRBV7-2; 9 positions agree with TRBD1. Germline V lookup: CDR1 SGHTA, CDR2 FQGNSA. The CDR3 is 14 residues long. J gave up 8 bases and V 1 base, and 5 bases lay outside the gene matches. The CDR3 spells CASSLGTGVEGYTF. As DNA, the CDR3 is TGTGCCAGCAGCTTAGGGACAGGGGTAGAGGGCTACACCTTC.

This sequence joins TRBV9 and TRBJ2-5, with TRBD2 matching 7 bases. The V and J ends lost 3 bases and 5 bases, in that order; junction bases with no gene match: 10. The CDR3 extends over 15 amino acids. CDR1 and CDR2 (germline): SGDLS, YYNGEE. CDR3 sequence reads: CASSELGRGGETQYF. The CDR3 DNA follows: TGTGCCAGCAGCGAACTGGGGCGGGGAGGGGAGACCCAGTACTTC.

The V and J genes are TRBV4-2 and TRBJ2-7, with 8 bases fitting TRBD2. The CDR3 runs 16 residues. J lost 1 base, V lost 1 base, and 6 bases had no gene match. Germline CDR1 is LGHNA and CDR2 is YNFKEQ. The CDR3 sequence: CASSQGKAGASYEQYF. CDR3 DNA sequence: TGTGCCAGCAGCCAAGGGAAAGCGGGAGCATCCTACGAGCAGTACTTC.

CDR3 protein: CASSSQTLNTEAFF. The CDR3 coding sequence is TGTGCCAGCAGCTCTCAGACTTTGAACACTGAAGCTTTCTTT. V usage is TRBV7-8 and J usage is TRBJ1-1, with D unclear. The CDR3 consists of 14 residues. Germline CDR1 and CDR2: SGHVS and FQNEAQ. The ends were cut back, 4 bases at V and 0 bases at J, with 9 bases in the middle.

The chain joins TRBV7-9 to TRBJ1-2; D unresolved. The CDR3 runs 16 residues. Trimming shortened V by 1 base and J by 8 bases, and 20 bases separated the two germline ends. Germline-derived CDR1 and CDR2 are SEHNR and FQNEAQ (reference sequence). CDR3 amino acids: CASSLGRLSALGGYTF. CDR3 nucleotides: TGTGCCAGCAGCTTAGGCCGGCTCTCGGCCTTGGGCGGCTACACCTTC.

To note about this clone: At one end the junction does not follow the germline gene, possibly because of a read error. This sequence joins TRBV14 and TRBJ1-3; a possible D gene is TRBD1 (6 bases). Per germline, CDR1 SGHDN and CDR2 FVKESK. The CDR3 is made up of 12 amino acids. This CDR3 is CASSQDPYRVHF. In nucleotides, the CDR3 is TGTGCCAGCAGCCAAGACCCCTACAGGGTACATTTT.

This chain links TRBV11-2 with TRBJ2-5; D might be TRBD1 (6 bases). The CDR3 has 15 amino acids. Trimming left V 7 bases short and J 5 bases short, with 20 bases between. CDR1 and CDR2 from the germline V gene are SGHAT and FQNNGV. CDR3 residues: CASTLGGRGKETQYF. CDR3 bases: TGTGCCAGCACCCTAGGGGGACGAGGGAAGGAGACCCAGTACTTC.

This chain joins TRBV5-1 and TRBJ2-7; D might be TRBD2 (5 bases). Trimming shortened V by 0 bases and J by 4 bases, and 11 bases separated the two germline ends. Germline-derived CDR1 and CDR2 are SGHRS and YFSETQ. The CDR3 loop spans 14 amino acids. CDR3 protein: CASSLALATYEQYF. CDR3 bases: TGCGCCAGCAGCTTGGCCCTAGCCACTTACGAGCAGTACTTC.

The chain recombines TRBV29-1 with TRBJ2-5; 11 bases are shared with TRBD2. CDR3 length: 14 residues. The V gene's germline CDR1 is SQVTM and CDR2 ANQGSEA. The J segment lost 5 bases and the V segment lost 3 bases, leaving 5 bases of the junction unmatched. The CDR3 DNA follows: TGCAGCGTTGATTATCCTAGCGGGGGGGAGACCCAGTACTTC. Its protein product is CSVDYPSGGETQYF.

This chain links TRBV28 with TRBJ2-3; TRBD2 is a possible D gene (5 bases). Trimming shortened V by 2 bases and J by 2 bases, and 8 bases separated the two germline ends. The V gene's germline CDR1 is MDHEN and CDR2 SYDVKM. The CDR3 extends over 14 amino acids. CDR3 sequence: CASSLPGFTDTQYF. The CDR3 DNA reads as TGTGCCAGCAGTTTACCGGGGTTCACAGATACGCAGTATTTT.

The V call is TRBV5-4, the J call TRBJ1-2; D is unresolved. This CDR3 spans 14 amino acids. The germline CDR1 and CDR2 sequences are SGHNT and YYREEE (reference sequence). The V end was cut by 3 bases, the J end by 6 bases, with 15 bases between. CDR3 coding DNA: TGTGCCAGCAGCTCGCCGACACCCCCACATGGCTACACCTTC. This codes for CASSSPTPPHGYTF.

The chain joins TRBV5-4 to TRBJ2-1; perhaps TRBD2 as D (5 bases). There are 14 residues in the CDR3. Germline assignment: CDR1 SGHNT and CDR2 YYREEE (reference sequence). Deletions cut 2 bases from V and 7 bases from J, with 13 bases between. The CDR3 DNA follows: TGTGCCAGCAGCTTAGTAGGGAGCAGAAATGAGCAGTTCTTC. Residues: CASSLVGSRNEQFF. The whole variable domain, filled in from reference TRBV5-4 and TRBJ2-1, reads ETGVTQSPTHLIKTRGQQVTLRCSSQSGHNTVSWYQQALGQGPQFIFQYYREEENGRGNFPPRFSGLQFPNYSSELNVNALELDDSALYLCASSLVGSRNEQFFGPGTRLTVL.

The chain uses TRBV2 and TRBJ2-4; 7 bases are a match to TRBD2. CDR3 length: 16 amino acids. V lost 4 bases to trimming and J lost 5 bases; unmatched junction nucleotides: 11. CDR1 and CDR2 from the germline V gene are SNHLY and FYNNEI. CDR3 region: CASSAGGLVIQNIQYF. In DNA, the CDR3 is TGTGCCAGCAGTGCGGGAGGACTAGTGATACAAAACATTCAGTACTTC.

The chain recombines TRBV19 with TRBJ2-7, with 7 positions matching TRBD2. CDR1 is LNHDA and CDR2 is SQIVND in the germline V gene (reference sequence). The V and J ends lost 3 bases and 3 bases, in that order; junction bases with no gene match: 5. The CDR3 runs to 14 residues. The CDR3 bases are TGTGCCAGTAGTATGACTAGCTGGAGCTACGAGCAGTACTTC. Amino acid sequence: CASSMTSWSYEQYF.

The chain has TRBV5-1 and TRBJ1-2, with 9 bases identical to TRBD1. Germline values: CDR1 SGHRS, CDR2 YFSETQ. The CDR3 has 14 residues. V lost 7 bases to trimming and J lost 4 bases; unmatched junction nucleotides: 8. For the CDR3, the DNA is TGCGCCAGCTCCTCGGGACAGGGATCCTATGGCTACACCTTC. Its translation is CASSSGQGSYGYTF.